The sequence of this TCR beta chain was determined in a study of T cell responses to AZD1222 COVID-19 vaccine. Germline V gene data show CDR1 as SGHRS and CDR2 as YFSETQ. This CDR3 contains 14 residues. V was shortened by 2 bases and J by 5 bases, with 13 bases between the two germline ends. As to this clone: Its target is not known.

Generated by immunoSEQ multiplex PCR, the TCRdb table keeps only in-frame clones and is missing some. This table holds about 160,000 clones, roughly 94% found once. The study, taken as a whole, reports: Epitopes outside B.1.351 and B.1.1.7 mutated regions reportedly drew nearly half of spike TCRs. Breadth and depth of Spike-specific TCRs rose after two AZD1222 doses.

Sequencing was performed on peripheral blood, taken 28 days after the second AZD1222 dose. The chain carries TRBV5-1 and TRBJ2-5; D is ambiguous. The clonotype was recovered from an adult who received the AZD1222 COVID-19 vaccine. CDR3 sequence: CASSLVEAWETQYF. The CDR3 nucleotides are TGCGCCAGCAGCTTAGTAGAGGCTTGGGAGACCCAGTACTTC.